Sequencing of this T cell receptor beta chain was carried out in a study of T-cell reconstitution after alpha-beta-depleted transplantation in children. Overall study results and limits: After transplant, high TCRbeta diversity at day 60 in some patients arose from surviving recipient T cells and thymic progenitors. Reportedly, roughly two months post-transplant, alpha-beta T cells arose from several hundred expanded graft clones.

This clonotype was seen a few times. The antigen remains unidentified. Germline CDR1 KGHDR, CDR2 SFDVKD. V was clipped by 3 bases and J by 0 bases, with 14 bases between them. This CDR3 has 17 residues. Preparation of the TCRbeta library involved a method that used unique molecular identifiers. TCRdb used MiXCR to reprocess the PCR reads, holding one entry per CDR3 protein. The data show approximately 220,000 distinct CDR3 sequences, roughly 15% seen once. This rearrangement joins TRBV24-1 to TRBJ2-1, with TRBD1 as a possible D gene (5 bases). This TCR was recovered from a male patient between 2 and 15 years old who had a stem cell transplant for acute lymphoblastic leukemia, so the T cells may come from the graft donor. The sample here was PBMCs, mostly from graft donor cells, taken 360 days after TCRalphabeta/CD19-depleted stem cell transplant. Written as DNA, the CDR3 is TGTGCCACCAGTGATCACAGGTTGGTCAGCTCCTACAATGAGCAGTTCTTC. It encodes CATSDHRLVSSYNEQFF.